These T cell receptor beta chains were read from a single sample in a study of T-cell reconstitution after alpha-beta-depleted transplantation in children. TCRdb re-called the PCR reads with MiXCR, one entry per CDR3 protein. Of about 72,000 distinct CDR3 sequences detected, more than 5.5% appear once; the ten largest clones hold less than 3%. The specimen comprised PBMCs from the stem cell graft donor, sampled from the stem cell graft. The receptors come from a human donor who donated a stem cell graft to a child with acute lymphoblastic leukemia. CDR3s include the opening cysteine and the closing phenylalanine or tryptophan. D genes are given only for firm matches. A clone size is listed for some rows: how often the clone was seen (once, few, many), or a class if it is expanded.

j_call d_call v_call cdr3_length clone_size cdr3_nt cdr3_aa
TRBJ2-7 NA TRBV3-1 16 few TGTGCCAGCAGCCAATGGAGACAGTCGTATTCCTACGAGCAGTACTTC CASSQWRQSYSYEQYF
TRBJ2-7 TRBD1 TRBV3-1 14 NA TGTGCCAGCAGCCTCCGGACAGGGGACTACGAGCAGTACTTC CASSLRTGDYEQYF
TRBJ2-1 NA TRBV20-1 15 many TGCAGTGCTGTGGGGGCAACCCTCTCCTACAATGAGCAGTTCTTC CSAVGATLSYNEQFF
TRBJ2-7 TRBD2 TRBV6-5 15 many TGTGCCAGCAGATCCGGGACTAGCGGGTTCAACGAGCAGTACTTC CASRSGTSGFNEQYF
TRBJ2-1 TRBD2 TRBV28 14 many TGTGCCAGCAGTCTAGCGGGGCACGGCAATGAGCAGTTCTTC CASSLAGHGNEQFF
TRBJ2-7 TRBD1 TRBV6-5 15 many TGTGCCAGCAGCCCTGGACAGGCACTCTCCTACGAGCAGTACTTC CASSPGQALSYEQYF
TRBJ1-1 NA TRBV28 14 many TGTGCCAGCGGAACCTGGGATTCGAACACTGAAGCTTTCTTT CASGTWDSNTEAFF
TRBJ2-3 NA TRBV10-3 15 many TGTGCCATCAGTGAGTCGGGCTTGGGCACAGATACGCAGTATTTT CAISESGLGTDTQYF
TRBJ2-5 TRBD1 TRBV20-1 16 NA TGCAGTGCTCCGGTGGGACAGGGGGCCCTACCTTGGACCCAGTACTTC CSAPVGQGALPWTQYF
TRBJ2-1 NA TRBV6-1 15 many TGTGCCAGCAGGAAGACGGTGAGCTCCTACAATGAGCAGTTCTTC CASRKTVSSYNEQFF
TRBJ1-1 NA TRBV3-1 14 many TGTGCCAGCAGCCAAGATCGGGCGAACACTGAAGCTTTCTTT CASSQDRANTEAFF
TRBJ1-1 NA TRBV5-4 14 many TGTGCCAGCAGCAAAGCATTAGGGGATACTGAAGCTTTCTTT CASSKALGDTEAFF
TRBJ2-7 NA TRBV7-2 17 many TGTGCCAGCAGCCTACTACCATTCGGGTCTCCGACCTACGAGCAGTACTTC CASSLLPFGSPTYEQYF
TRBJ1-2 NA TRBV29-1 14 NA TGCAGCGTTGAAGGGGGGTCAGCTAACTATGGCTACACCTTC CSVEGGSANYGYTF
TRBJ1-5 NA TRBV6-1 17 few TGTGCCAGCAGTCAAGCCAAAAAGACAGGCCGATTCCAGCCCCAGCATTTT CASSQAKKTGRFQPQHF
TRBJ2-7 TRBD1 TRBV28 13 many TGTGCCAGCAGGAGGGGACAGAACTACGAGCAGTACTTC CASRRGQNYEQYF
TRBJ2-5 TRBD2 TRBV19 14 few TGTGCCAGTACAACGGGAGGGCCCGAAGGGACCCAGTACTTC CASTTGGPEGTQYF
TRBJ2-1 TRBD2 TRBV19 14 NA TGTGCCAGTAGGGAAGCGGGAGGGCCTAATGAGCAGTTCTTC CASREAGGPNEQFF
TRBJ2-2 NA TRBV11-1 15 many TGTGCCAGCAGCTTCCGGGACTCCCGTTCGGGGGAGCTGTTTTTT CASSFRDSRSGELFF
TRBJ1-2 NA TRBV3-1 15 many TGTGCCAGCAGCCAAGATAATCCGGGAACCTATGGCTACACCTTC CASSQDNPGTYGYTF
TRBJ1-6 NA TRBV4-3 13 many TGCGCCAGCAGCCAAGGTCAGGGTTCACCCCTCCACTTT CASSQGQGSPLHF
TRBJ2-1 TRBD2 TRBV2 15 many TGTGCCAGCACCTCGGGGGGGGAGAAATACAATGAGCAGTTCTTC CASTSGGEKYNEQFF
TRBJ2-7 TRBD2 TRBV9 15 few TGTGCCAGCAGCGGCTTAGCGGGAGAAGACTACGAGCAGTACTTC CASSGLAGEDYEQYF
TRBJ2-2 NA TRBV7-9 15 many TGTGCCAGCAGACCAGGGAGCGCGAACACCGGGGAGCTGTTTTTT CASRPGSANTGELFF
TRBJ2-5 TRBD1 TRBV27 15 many TGTGCCAGCAGTCCTCGACAGGGGGCGGGGGAGACCCAGTACTTC CASSPRQGAGETQYF
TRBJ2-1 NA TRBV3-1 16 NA TGTGCCAGCAGCCAAGAACTCGGGTTCTCCTACAATGAGCAGTTCTTC CASSQELGFSYNEQFF
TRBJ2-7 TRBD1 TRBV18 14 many TGTGCCAGCTCACCTGGACAGGGCCCCTCCGAGCAGTACTTC CASSPGQGPSEQYF
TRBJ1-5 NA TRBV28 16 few TGTGCCAGCAGTTTACCCACAGGGTTTAGCAATCAGCCCCAGCATTTT CASSLPTGFSNQPQHF
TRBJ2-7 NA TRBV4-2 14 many TGTGCCAGCAGCCAAGATCTTGGCAGCTACGAGCAGTACTTC CASSQDLGSYEQYF
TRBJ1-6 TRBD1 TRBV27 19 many TGTGCCAGCAGTTTAGCCCGGGACAGGGGGAACTCCTATAATTCACCCCTCCACTTT CASSLARDRGNSYNSPLHF
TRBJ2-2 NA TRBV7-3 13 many TGTGCCAGCAGCCCCCGGGGGACCGGGGAGCTTTTTTTT CASSPRGTGELFF
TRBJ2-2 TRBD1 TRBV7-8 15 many TGTGCCAGCAGACCCGGGACAGCCACCACCGGGGAGCTGTTTTTT CASRPGTATTGELFF
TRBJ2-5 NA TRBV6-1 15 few TGTGCCAGCAGTGAAATAAAACAGCGACAAGAGACCCAGTACTTC CASSEIKQRQETQYF
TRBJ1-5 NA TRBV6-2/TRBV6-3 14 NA TGTGCCAGCAGCGCCGGACCTGGGCGTCAGCCCCAGCATTTT CASSAGPGRQPQHF
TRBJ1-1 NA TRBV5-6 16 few TGTGCCAGCATCTGGGGCAGCGCCTCAATGAACACTGAAGCTTTCTTT CASIWGSASMNTEAFF
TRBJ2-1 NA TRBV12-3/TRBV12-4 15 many TGTGCCAGCAGTTTCCCCGACGGGACAAGTATTGAGCAGTTCTTC CASSFPDGTSIEQFF
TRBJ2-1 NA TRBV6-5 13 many TGTGCCAGCAGTTACGGGCACTCCAATGAGCAGTTCTTC CASSYGHSNEQFF
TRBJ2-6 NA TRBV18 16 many TGTGCCAGCTTACGAGTACAGGGCTCCGGGGCCAACGTCCTGACTTTC CASLRVQGSGANVLTF
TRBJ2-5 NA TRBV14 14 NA TGTGCCAGCAGCCCCGCTGCCGGATTTCAGACCCAGTACTTC CASSPAAGFQTQYF
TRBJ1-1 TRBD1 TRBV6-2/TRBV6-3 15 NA TGTGCCAGCAGTTACCCTCACAGGGGGCCGGCTGAAGCTTTCTTT CASSYPHRGPAEAFF
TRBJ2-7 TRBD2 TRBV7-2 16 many TGTGCCAGCAGCCGGGGGGGCGGGGTTAGCTCCTACGAGCAGTACTTC CASSRGGGVSSYEQYF
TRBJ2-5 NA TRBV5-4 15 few TGTGCCAGCAGTTATTTGTTATCCCCATCGGAGACCCAGTACTTC CASSYLLSPSETQYF
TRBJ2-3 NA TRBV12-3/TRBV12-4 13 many TGTGCCAGCAGCGGGACTAGCACAGATACGCAGTATTTT CASSGTSTDTQYF
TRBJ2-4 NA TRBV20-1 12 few TGCAGTGCTAGAGACCCTTTGAACATTCAGTACTTC CSARDPLNIQYF
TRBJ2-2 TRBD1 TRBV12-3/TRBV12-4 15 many TGTGCCAGCAGTTTAAGGGGGCGTCAGACCGGGGAGCTGTTTTTT CASSLRGRQTGELFF
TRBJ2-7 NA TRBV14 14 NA TGTGCCAGCAGCCCAGAGAGCAGGGCGTCCGAGCAGTACTTC CASSPESRASEQYF
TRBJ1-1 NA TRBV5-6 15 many TGTGCCAGCAGCTTGCGAGGGACCGGGAACACTGAAGCTTTCTTT CASSLRGTGNTEAFF
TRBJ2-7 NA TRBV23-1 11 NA TGCGCCAGCAGTCGCCCACGCGAGCAGTACTTC CASSRPREQYF